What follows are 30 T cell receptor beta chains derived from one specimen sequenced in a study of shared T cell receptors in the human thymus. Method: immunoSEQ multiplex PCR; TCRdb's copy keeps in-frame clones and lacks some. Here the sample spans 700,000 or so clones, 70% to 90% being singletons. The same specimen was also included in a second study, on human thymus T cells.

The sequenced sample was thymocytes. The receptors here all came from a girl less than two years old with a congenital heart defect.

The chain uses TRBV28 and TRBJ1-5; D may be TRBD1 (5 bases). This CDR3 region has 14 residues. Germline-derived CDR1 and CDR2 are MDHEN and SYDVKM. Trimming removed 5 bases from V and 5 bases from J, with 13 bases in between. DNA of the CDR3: TGTGCCAGCAGTCCTCTAGGGGTTGATCAGCCCCAGCATTTT. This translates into CASSPLGVDQPQHF.

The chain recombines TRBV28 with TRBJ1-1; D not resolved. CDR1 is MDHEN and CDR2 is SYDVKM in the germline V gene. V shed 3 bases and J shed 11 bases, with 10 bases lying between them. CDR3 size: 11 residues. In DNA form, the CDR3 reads TGTGCCAGCAGTTTTAACCAGAGGGCTTTCTTT. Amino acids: CASSFNQRAFF.

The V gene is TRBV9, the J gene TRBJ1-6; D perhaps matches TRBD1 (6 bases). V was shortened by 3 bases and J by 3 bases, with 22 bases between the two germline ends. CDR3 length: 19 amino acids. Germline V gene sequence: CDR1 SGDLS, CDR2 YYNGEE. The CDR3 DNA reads TGTGCCAGCAGCGACCGCCCCGGACAGCCCGGACACTATAATTCACCCCTCCACTTT. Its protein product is CASSDRPGQPGHYNSPLHF.

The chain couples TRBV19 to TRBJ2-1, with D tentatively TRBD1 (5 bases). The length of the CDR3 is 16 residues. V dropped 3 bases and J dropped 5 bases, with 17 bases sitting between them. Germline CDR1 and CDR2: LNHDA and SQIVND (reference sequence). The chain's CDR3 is CASSISSGPRDNEQFF. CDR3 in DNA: TGTGCCAGTAGTATCAGTTCAGGGCCACGGGACAATGAGCAGTTCTTC.

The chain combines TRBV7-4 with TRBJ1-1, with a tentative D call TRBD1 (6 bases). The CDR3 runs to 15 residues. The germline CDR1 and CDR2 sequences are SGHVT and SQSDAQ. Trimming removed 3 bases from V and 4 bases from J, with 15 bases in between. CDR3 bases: TGTGCCAGCAGCTTTTTTACAGGGATCCCCACTGAAGCTTTCTTT. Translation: CASSFFTGIPTEAFF.

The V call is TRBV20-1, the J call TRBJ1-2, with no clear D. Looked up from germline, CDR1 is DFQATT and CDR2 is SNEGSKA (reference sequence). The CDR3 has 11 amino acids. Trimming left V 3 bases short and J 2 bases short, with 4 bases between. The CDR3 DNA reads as TGCAGTGCTAGGAGGAACTATGGCTACACCTTC. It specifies CSARRNYGYTF.

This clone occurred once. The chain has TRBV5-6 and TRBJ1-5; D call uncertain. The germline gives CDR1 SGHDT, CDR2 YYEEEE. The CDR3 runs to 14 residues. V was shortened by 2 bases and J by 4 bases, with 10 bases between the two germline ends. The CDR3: CASSFRQQNQPQHF. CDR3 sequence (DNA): TGTGCCAGCAGCTTCAGGCAGCAGAATCAGCCCCAGCATTTT. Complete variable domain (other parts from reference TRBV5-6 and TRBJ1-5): DAGVTQSPTHLIKTRGQQVTLRCSPKSGHDTVSWYQQALGQGPQFIFQYYEEEERQRGNFPDRFSGHQFPNYSSELNVNALLLGDSALYLCASSFRQQNQPQHFGDGTRLSIL.

The CDR3 here is CSVVGTREYF. CDR3 bases: TGCAGCGTTGTCGGTACCCGGGAGTATTTT. The chain has TRBV29-1 and TRBJ2-3; D ambiguous. The germline gives CDR1 SQVTM, CDR2 ANQGSEA. Trimming took 4 bases from V and 13 from J, leaving 12 bases between them. This CDR3 spans 10 amino acids.

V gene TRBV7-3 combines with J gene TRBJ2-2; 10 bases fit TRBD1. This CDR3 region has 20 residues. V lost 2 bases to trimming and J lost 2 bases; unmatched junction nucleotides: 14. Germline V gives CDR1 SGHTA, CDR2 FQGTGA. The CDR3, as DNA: TGTGCCAGCAGCTTACATAGACAGGGGGCATTCTCGGACAACACCGGGGAGCTGTTTTTT. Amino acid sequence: CASSLHRQGAFSDNTGELFF.

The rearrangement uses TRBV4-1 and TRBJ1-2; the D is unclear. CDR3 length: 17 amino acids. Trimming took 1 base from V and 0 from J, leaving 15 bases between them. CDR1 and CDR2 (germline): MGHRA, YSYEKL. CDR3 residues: CASSQVWSGPANYGYTF. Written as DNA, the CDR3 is TGCGCCAGCAGCCAAGTTTGGTCGGGTCCAGCTAACTATGGCTACACCTTC.

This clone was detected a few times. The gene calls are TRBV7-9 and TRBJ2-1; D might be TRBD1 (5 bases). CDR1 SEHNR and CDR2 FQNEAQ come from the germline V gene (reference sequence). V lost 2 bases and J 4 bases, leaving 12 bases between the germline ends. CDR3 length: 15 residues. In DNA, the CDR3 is TGTGCCAGCAGCTTACTCCAGGGTTCGTACAATGAGCAGTTCTTC. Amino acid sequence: CASSLLQGSYNEQFF.

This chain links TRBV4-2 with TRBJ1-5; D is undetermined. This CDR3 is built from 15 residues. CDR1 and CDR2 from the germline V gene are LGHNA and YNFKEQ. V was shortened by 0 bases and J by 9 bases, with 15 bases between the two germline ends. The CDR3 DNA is TGTGCCAGCAGCCAAGATAACCGGGGAATCACGCCCCAGCATTTT. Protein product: CASSQDNRGITPQHF.

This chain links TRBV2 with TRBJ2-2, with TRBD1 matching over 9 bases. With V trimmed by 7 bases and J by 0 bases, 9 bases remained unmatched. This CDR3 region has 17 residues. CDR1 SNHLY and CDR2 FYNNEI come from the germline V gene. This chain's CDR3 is CASTPIRDRANTGELFF. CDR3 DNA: TGTGCCAGCACCCCCATCCGGGACAGGGCGAACACCGGGGAGCTGTTTTTT.

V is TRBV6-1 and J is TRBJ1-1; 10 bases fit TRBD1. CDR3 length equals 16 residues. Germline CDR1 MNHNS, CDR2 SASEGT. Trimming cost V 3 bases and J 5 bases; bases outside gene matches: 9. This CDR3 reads CASSDDRGLPDTEAFF. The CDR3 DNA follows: TGTGCCAGCAGTGATGACAGGGGGCTCCCTGATACTGAAGCTTTCTTT.

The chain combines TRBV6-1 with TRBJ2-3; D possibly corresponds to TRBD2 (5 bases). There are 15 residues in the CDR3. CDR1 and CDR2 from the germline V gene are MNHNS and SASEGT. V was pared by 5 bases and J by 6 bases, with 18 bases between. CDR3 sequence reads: CASSPRTTTRDTQYF. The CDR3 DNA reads TGTGCCAGCAGTCCCCGAACAACCACTAGGGATACGCAGTATTTT.

The CDR3 nucleotides are TGTGCCAGCAGCTTTAGGGACAGTGAATTGGGCAATCAGCCCCAGCATTTT. The encoded protein is CASSFRDSELGNQPQHF. The gene calls are TRBV5-4 and TRBJ1-5; 7 positions agree with TRBD1. This CDR3 has 17 residues. Germline V lookup: CDR1 SGHNT, CDR2 YYREEE (reference sequence). The V and J ends lost 2 bases and 2 bases, in that order; junction bases with no gene match: 10.

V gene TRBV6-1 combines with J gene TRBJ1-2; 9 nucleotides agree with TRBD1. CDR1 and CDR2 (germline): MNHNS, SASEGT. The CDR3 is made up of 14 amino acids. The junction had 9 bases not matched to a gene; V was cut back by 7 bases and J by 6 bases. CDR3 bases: TGTGCCAGCATTTCAGACAGGGGGGATGATGGCTACACCTTC. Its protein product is CASISDRGDDGYTF.

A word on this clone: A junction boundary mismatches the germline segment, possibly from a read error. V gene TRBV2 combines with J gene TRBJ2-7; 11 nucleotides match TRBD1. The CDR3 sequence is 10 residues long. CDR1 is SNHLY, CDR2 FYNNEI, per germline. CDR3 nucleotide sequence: TGTGCCAGCCAAGGAGGACAGGGGGCCTTC. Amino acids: CASQGGQGAF.

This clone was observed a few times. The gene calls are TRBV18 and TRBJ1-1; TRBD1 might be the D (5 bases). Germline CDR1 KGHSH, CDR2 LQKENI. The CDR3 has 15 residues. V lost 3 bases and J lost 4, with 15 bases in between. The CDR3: CASSPGRGLSTEAFF. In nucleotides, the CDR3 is TGTGCCAGCTCACCCGGGAGGGGATTGAGCACTGAAGCTTTCTTT. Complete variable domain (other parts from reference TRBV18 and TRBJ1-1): NAGVMQNPRHLVRRRGQEARLRCSPMKGHSHVYWYRQLPEEGLKFMVYLQKENIIDESGMPKERFSAEFPKEGPSILRIQQVVRGDSAAYFCASSPGRGLSTEAFFGQGTRLTVV.

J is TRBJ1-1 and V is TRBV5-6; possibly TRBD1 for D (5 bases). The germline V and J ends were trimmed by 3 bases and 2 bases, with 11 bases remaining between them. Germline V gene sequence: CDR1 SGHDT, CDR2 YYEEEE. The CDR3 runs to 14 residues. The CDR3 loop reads CASSYQGPNTEAFF. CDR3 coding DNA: TGTGCCAGCAGCTACCAGGGCCCAAACACTGAAGCTTTCTTT.

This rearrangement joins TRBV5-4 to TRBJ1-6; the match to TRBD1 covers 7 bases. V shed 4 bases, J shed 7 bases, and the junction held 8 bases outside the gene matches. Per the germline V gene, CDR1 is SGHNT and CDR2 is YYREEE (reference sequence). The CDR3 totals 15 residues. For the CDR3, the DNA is TGTGCCAGCAGCCGCAGACAGGGTAGAAATTCACCCCTCCACTTT. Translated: CASSRRQGRNSPLHF.

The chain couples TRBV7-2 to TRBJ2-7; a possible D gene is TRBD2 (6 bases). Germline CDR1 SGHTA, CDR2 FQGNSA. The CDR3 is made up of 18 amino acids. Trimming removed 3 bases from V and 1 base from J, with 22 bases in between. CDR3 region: CASSFQRGFNLFSYEQYF. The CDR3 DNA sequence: TGTGCCAGCAGCTTCCAACGGGGGTTTAACCTTTTTTCCTACGAGCAGTACTTC.

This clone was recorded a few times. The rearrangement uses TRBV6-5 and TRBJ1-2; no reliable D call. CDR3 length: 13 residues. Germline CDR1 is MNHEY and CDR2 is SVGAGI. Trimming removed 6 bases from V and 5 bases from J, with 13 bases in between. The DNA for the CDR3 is TGTGCCAGCAGCCCGGAGGAATTTTATGGCTACACCTTC. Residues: CASSPEEFYGYTF.

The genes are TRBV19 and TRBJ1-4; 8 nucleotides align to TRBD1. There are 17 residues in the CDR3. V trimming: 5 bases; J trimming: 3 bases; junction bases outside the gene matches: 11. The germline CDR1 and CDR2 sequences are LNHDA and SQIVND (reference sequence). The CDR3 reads CASSLWTGRNSNEKLFF. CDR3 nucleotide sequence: TGTGCCAGTAGTTTGTGGACAGGGAGGAATTCTAATGAAAAACTGTTTTTT.

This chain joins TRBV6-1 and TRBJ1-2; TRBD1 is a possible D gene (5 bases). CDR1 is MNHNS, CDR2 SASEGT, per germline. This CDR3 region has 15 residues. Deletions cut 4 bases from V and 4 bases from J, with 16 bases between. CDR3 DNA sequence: TGTGCCAGCAGTGGGGTTTGGACATCGCTCTATGGCTACACCTTC. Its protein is CASSGVWTSLYGYTF.

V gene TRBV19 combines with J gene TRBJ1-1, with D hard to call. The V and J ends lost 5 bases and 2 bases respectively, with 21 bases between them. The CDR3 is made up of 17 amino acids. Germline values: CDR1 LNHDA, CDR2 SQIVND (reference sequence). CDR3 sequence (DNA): TGTGCCAGTAGTCCCGATCTATTGCACCACCCTAACACTGAAGCTTTCTTT. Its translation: CASSPDLLHHPNTEAFF.

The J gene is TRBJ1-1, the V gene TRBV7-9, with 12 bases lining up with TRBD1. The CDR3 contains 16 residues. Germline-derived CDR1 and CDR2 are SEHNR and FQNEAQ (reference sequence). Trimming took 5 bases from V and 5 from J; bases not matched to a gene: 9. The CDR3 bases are TGTGCCAGCAGCATGGGGGACAGGGGGCCGCTTACTGAAGCTTTCTTT. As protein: CASSMGDRGPLTEAFF.

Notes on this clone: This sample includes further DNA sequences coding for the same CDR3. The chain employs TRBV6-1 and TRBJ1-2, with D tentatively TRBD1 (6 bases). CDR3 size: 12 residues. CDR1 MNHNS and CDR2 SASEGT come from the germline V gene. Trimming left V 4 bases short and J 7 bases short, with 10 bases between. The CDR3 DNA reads TGTGCCAGCAGTGGAGGGGGACGTGGCTACACCTTC. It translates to CASSGGGRGYTF.

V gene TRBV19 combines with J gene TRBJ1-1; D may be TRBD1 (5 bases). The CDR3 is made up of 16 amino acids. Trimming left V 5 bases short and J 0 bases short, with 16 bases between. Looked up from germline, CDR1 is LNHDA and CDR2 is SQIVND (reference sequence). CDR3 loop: CASSPRVLGMNTEAFF. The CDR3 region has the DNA TGTGCCAGTAGTCCCAGGGTGTTAGGGATGAACACTGAAGCTTTCTTT. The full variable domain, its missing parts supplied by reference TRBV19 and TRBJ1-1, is DGGITQSPKYLFRKEGQNVTLSCEQNLNHDAMYWYRQDPGQGLRLIYYSQIVNDFQKGDIAEGYSVSREKKESFPLTVTSAQKNPTAFYLCASSPRVLGMNTEAFFGQGTRLTVV.

In DNA, the CDR3 is TGTGCCAGCAGTGAAGGTTGGGGGGGGGCCGGAGATACGCAGTATTTT. This codes for CASSEGWGGAGDTQYF. This rearrangement joins TRBV6-1 to TRBJ2-3; a weak D match, TRBD2 (7 bases). Trimming cost V 1 base and J 5 bases, with 16 bases left between them. CDR1 is MNHNS and CDR2 is SASEGT in the germline V gene. This CDR3 has 16 residues.